The 15 T cell receptor beta chains below were found in one sample sequenced in a study of T-cell reconstitution after alpha-beta-depleted transplantation in children. Unique molecular identifiers were incorporated into the prepared TCRbeta library. One entry per CDR3 protein results from TCRdb running MiXCR on the PCR reads. This table has 200,000 to 250,000 distinct CDR3 sequences, about 9.2% appearing once. Sequencing was performed on PBMCs from the stem cell graft donor, taken from the stem cell graft. Receptor source: a human donor who donated a stem cell graft to a child with acute lymphoblastic leukemia.

This clonotype has a count of ten or more. This chain connects TRBV18 to TRBJ2-5; D remains unclear. Germline-derived CDR1 and CDR2 are KGHSH and LQKENI. With 3 bases removed from V and 5 bases from J, the gap between germline ends came to 10 bases. The CDR3 covers 13 residues. This CDR3 reads CASSPVGPETQYF. CDR3 DNA: TGTGCCAGCTCACCTGTAGGGCCGGAGACCCAGTACTTC.

This clonotype was seen many times. This chain connects TRBV12-3 or TRBV12-4 to TRBJ2-1; weak D call: TRBD2 (5 bases). With 2 bases removed from V and 5 bases from J, the gap between germline ends came to 13 bases. The CDR3 has 15 amino acids. The CDR3 is CASSLRTAGNNEQFF. The DNA for the CDR3 is TGTGCCAGCAGTTTAAGGACTGCAGGTAACAATGAGCAGTTCTTC.

This clonotype has only a few counts. This chain uses TRBV2 with TRBJ2-7; no clear D gene. The CDR3 has 11 amino acids. Germline CDR1 SNHLY, CDR2 FYNNEI. V gave up 8 bases and J gave up 1 base, with 6 bases separating them. This CDR3 reads CASYGSYEQYF. Written as DNA, the CDR3 is TGTGCCAGCTATGGATCCTACGAGCAGTACTTC.

This clonotype was recorded many times. V usage is TRBV20-1 and J usage is TRBJ1-6, with D maybe TRBD1 (5 bases). The CDR3 runs 14 residues. CDR1 is DFQATT, CDR2 SNEGSKA, per germline (reference sequence). V lost 3 bases, J lost 5 bases, and 11 bases lay in between. CDR3 sequence: CSARDTGNNSPLHF. In nucleotides, the CDR3 is TGCAGTGCTAGGGACACCGGAAATAATTCACCCCTCCACTTT.

This clonotype was observed a handful of times. The rearrangement joins TRBV29-1 to TRBJ2-4, with a tentative D call TRBD1 (6 bases). CDR1 SQVTM and CDR2 ANQGSEA come from the germline V gene. This CDR3 has 13 residues. V was trimmed by 4 bases and J by 8 bases, leaving 15 bases between them. The CDR3 coding sequence is TGCAGCGTTGGGATGGGACACTTGGACATTCAGTACTTC. Translating it yields CSVGMGHLDIQYF.

This clonotype was found a few times. The J gene is TRBJ2-5, the V gene TRBV4-3; 10 bases are a match to TRBD2. After removal of 0 bases from V and 4 bases from J, the junction contained 5 bases not matched to a gene. The CDR3 is 16 residues long. CDR1 LGHNA and CDR2 YSLEER come from the germline V gene. In nucleotides, the CDR3 is TGCGCCAGCAGCCAAGACCTAGCGGGGGCCATAGAGACCCAGTACTTC. Translated: CASSQDLAGAIETQYF.

This clonotype was seen ten or more times. The chain employs TRBV5-1 and TRBJ2-5; possibly TRBD1 for D (5 bases). Trimming removed 0 bases at V and 5 bases at J, with 5 bases between. The CDR3 length is 12 residues. Germline CDR1 reads SGHRS; CDR2 reads YFSETQ. The CDR3 coding sequence is TGCGCCAGCAGCTTGGACAGGGAGACCCAGTACTTC. Translation: CASSLDRETQYF.

This clonotype was counted between two and nine times. The rearrangement joins TRBV11-1 to TRBJ1-5, with D possibly matching TRBD1 (5 bases). Germline V lookup: CDR1 SGHAT, CDR2 FQDESV (reference sequence). The CDR3 is 20 amino acids. V dropped 6 bases and J dropped 1 base, with 28 bases sitting between them. The CDR3 sequence is CASSLTIGLGAARSNQPQHF. For the CDR3, the DNA is TGTGCCAGCAGTCTCACTATAGGCCTTGGGGCGGCGCGCAGCAATCAGCCCCAGCATTTT.

This clonotype has more than one count but fewer than ten. The V call is TRBV7-8, the J call TRBJ2-7, with 7 bases fitting TRBD1. V lost 5 bases and J lost 2; bases outside the gene matches: 3. Germline V gene lookup returns CDR1 SGHVS and CDR2 FQNEAQ. This CDR3 is built from 13 residues. This CDR3 reads CASSRQGTYEQYF. CDR3 sequence (DNA): TGTGCCAGCAGCCGACAGGGCACCTACGAGCAGTACTTC.

This clonotype has more than one count but fewer than ten. The CDR3 sequence: CASSRTGFEDTEAFF. CDR3 coding DNA: TGCGCCAGCAGCCGCACAGGGTTCGAGGACACTGAAGCTTTCTTT. The rearrangement uses TRBV4-1 and TRBJ1-1; D might be TRBD1 (6 bases). The CDR3 length is 15 residues. Germline CDR1 and CDR2: MGHRA and YSYEKL. Trimming removed 4 bases at V and 3 bases at J, with 15 bases between.

CDR3 coding DNA: TGCAGTGCGAGGGGGAACACTGAAGCTTTCTTT. Amino acid sequence: CSARGNTEAFF. The chain employs TRBV20-1 and TRBJ1-1; a weak D match, TRBD1 (5 bases). The germline CDR1 and CDR2 sequences are DFQATT and SNEGSKA (reference sequence). The CDR3 length is 11 residues. V was pared by 6 bases and J by 1 base, with 6 bases between.

This clonotype was detected many times. The chain joins TRBV5-1 to TRBJ1-1; no reliable D call. Trimming stripped 1 base from V and 0 bases from J, with 4 bases between. The CDR3 runs 13 residues. Germline V gives CDR1 SGHRS, CDR2 YFSETQ. CDR3 sequence (DNA): TGCGCCAGCAGCTTGCGGCTGAACACTGAAGCTTTCTTT. This sequence encodes CASSLRLNTEAFF. The whole variable domain, filled in from reference TRBV5-1 and TRBJ1-1, reads KAGVTQTPRYLIKTRGQQVTLSCSPISGHRSVSWYQQTPGQGLQFLFEYFSETQRNKGNFPGRFSGRQFSNSRSEMNVSTLELGDSALYLCASSLRLNTEAFFGQGTRLTVV.

This clonotype has a count of ten or more. The V gene is TRBV21-1, the J gene TRBJ1-4; TRBD1 is taken as the D call from the table, unchecked against the DNA. TRBV21-1 is noted as a pseudogene. The CDR3 covers 17 residues. Here the CDR3 DNA reads TGTGCCAGCAGCCCCCCGGGACCGAGAAGAACTAATGAAAAACTGTTTTTT. It translates to CASSPPGPRRTNEKLFF.

In its sample, this clonotype was seen many times. The chain has TRBV20-1 and TRBJ1-1; 9 bases align to TRBD1. Germline-derived CDR1 and CDR2 are DFQATT and SNEGSKA (reference sequence). The CDR3 loop spans 15 amino acids. The J segment lost 5 bases and the V segment lost 1 base, leaving 8 bases of the junction unmatched. The CDR3 protein is CSARGSYRGRTEAFF. The CDR3 DNA follows: TGCAGTGCTAGAGGGTCGTACAGGGGGCGAACTGAAGCTTTCTTT.

This clonotype was picked up a small number of times. The chain uses TRBV27 and TRBJ1-2; 10 nucleotides align to TRBD1. This CDR3 has 13 amino acids. V lost 8 bases, J lost 5 bases, and 5 bases stayed unmatched. Germline-derived CDR1 and CDR2 are MNHEY and SMNVEV (reference sequence). CDR3 in amino acids: CASGKDRGYGYTF. CDR3 DNA sequence: TGTGCCAGCGGGAAGGACAGGGGGTATGGCTACACCTTC.